A selection of T cell receptor beta chains follows, all from one sample in a study of T cells expressing NK-cell markers. TCRdb processed the 5' RACE reads again and assigns one entry to each CDR3 protein, with no DNA. This table holds about 150,000 distinct CDR3 sequences. Sequencing input: blood T cells: a sorted CD56 or NKG2C T cell subset, CD4+ or CD8+ T cells, or bulk PBMC T cells (not recorded which). Source of these receptors: a man aged 18 to 69 in good health. CDR3s include the opening cysteine and the closing phenylalanine or tryptophan.

length: 15
J: TRBJ2-2
V: TRBV7-9
CDR3: CASSTRDRDTGELFF

length: 14
J: TRBJ1-2
V: TRBV11-2
CDR3: CASSFPGQNYGYTF

length: 14
J: TRBJ2-5
V: TRBV10-2
CDR3: CASSEGGPDETQYF

length: 17
J: TRBJ2-3
V: TRBV6-5
CDR3: CASSYSVTSGGTDTQYF

length: 12
J: TRBJ2-7
V: TRBV20-1
CDR3: CSAYSTGSEQYF

length: 15
J: TRBJ1-4
V: TRBV27
CDR3: CASSLHGGINEKLFF

length: 14
J: TRBJ2-7
V: TRBV20-1
CDR3: CSARRYEAGYEQYF

length: 17
J: TRBJ1-6
V: TRBV18
CDR3: CASSKGTVSSYNSPLHF

length: 14
J: TRBJ1-5
V: TRBV7-6
CDR3: CASSLTGSNQPQHF

length: 15
J: TRBJ2-1
V: TRBV25-1
CDR3: CASSRMSSTYNEQFF

length: 18
J: TRBJ1-2
V: TRBV24-1
CDR3: CATSDSMGQDSANYGYTF

length: 16
J: TRBJ2-3
V: TRBV7-9
CDR3: CASSLLEGFGTDTQYF

length: 15
J: TRBJ2-1
V: TRBV4-2
CDR3: CASSYGRGGRNEQFF

length: 16
J: TRBJ2-6
V: TRBV12-3/TRBV12-4
CDR3: CASRPGQGFGANVLTF

length: 15
J: TRBJ1-1
V: TRBV9
CDR3: CASSQGDRLNTEAFF

length: 14
J: TRBJ2-2
V: TRBV5-1
CDR3: CASSGARNTGELFF

length: 14
J: TRBJ2-7
V: TRBV20-1
CDR3: CSARGAGALYEQYF

length: 14
J: TRBJ2-1
V: TRBV2
CDR3: CASSDGAGWNEQFF

length: 16
J: TRBJ2-7
V: TRBV7-8
CDR3: CASSLALAGTPYEQYF

length: 14
J: TRBJ2-7
V: TRBV10-3
CDR3: CASLAGTGGYEQYF

length: 17
J: TRBJ2-1
V: TRBV7-2
CDR3: CASSATIGLARYNEQFF

length: 14
J: TRBJ2-7
V: TRBV7-9
CDR3: CASSFVGGNYEQYF

length: 17
J: TRBJ1-5
V: TRBV12-3/TRBV12-4
CDR3: CASSLGPGTEILQPQHF

length: 16
J: TRBJ2-2
V: TRBV20-1
CDR3: CSARWAAAGDTGELFF

length: 22
J: TRBJ2-6
V: TRBV21-1
CDR3: CASSKGRGGKVGLASGANVLTF

length: 16
J: TRBJ1-3
V: TRBV12-3/TRBV12-4
CDR3: CASSSWRASSGNTIYF

length: 18
J: TRBJ2-3
V: TRBV3-1
CDR3: CASSQDRVASGAADTQYF

length: 17
J: TRBJ2-5
V: TRBV3-1
CDR3: CASSQLRGSRTQETQYF

length: 15
J: TRBJ2-1
V: TRBV19
CDR3: CATVHGTSSYNEQFF

length: 11
J: TRBJ1-2
V: TRBV20-1
CDR3: CSASQAYGYTF

length: 16
J: TRBJ2-3
V: TRBV5-6
CDR3: CASSLTTSGVGDTQYF

length: 13
J: TRBJ2-7
V: TRBV18
CDR3: CASSQERHYEQYF

length: 13
J: TRBJ2-6
V: TRBV19
CDR3: CASSIGAANVLTF

length: 14
J: TRBJ2-7
V: TRBV7-8
CDR3: CASSDRDYGYEQYF

length: 14
J: TRBJ1-1
V: TRBV6-2/TRBV6-3
CDR3: CASSRRVGGQEAFF

length: 15
J: TRBJ2-7
V: TRBV20-1
CDR3: CSASPMGGDVGEQYF

length: 15
J: TRBJ2-1
V: TRBV6-5
CDR3: CASSLAGSRYNEQFF

length: 14
J: TRBJ2-7
V: TRBV7-6
CDR3: CASSLAGGADEQYF

length: 14
J: TRBJ2-2
V: TRBV6-5
CDR3: CASSYGTSGGELFF

length: 15
J: TRBJ2-3
V: TRBV6-5
CDR3: CASSYPDGAPATQYF

length: 22
J: TRBJ2-3
V: TRBV3-1
CDR3: CASSQDSSFQWTSGGGTDTQYF

length: 15
J: TRBJ2-5
V: TRBV9
CDR3: CASSKRGVVQETQYF

length: 14
J: TRBJ2-7
V: TRBV5-8
CDR3: CASSLGQGVDEQYF

length: 13
J: TRBJ2-5
V: TRBV18
CDR3: CASSTEYQETQYF

length: 15
J: TRBJ2-7
V: TRBV27
CDR3: CASSHTGGDSYEQYF

length: 15
J: TRBJ2-5
V: TRBV25-1
CDR3: CASSDLGGVQETQYF

length: 16
J: TRBJ1-5
V: TRBV6-1
CDR3: CASRGVVGTRNQPQHF

length: 12
J: TRBJ1-1
V: TRBV20-1
CDR3: CSAREANTEAFF

length: 13
J: TRBJ2-5
V: TRBV5-6
CDR3: CASSLKDRQTQYF

length: 15
J: TRBJ1-4
V: TRBV2
CDR3: CASRTNNREHEKLFF

length: 16
J: TRBJ2-7
V: TRBV5-1
CDR3: CASSWGTGEKAYEQYF

length: 14
J: TRBJ2-1
V: TRBV27
CDR3: CASAPGGPYNEQFF

length: 13
J: TRBJ1-2
V: TRBV6-1
CDR3: CANADRGRVGYTF